This TCR beta chain is drawn from a study of T cells in localized non-small cell lung cancer (dated by TCRdb to 2018 to 2021). Describing the broader study: The study examined T cell repertoires in approximately 240 patients with early-stage NSCLC and compared tumors with uninvolved tumor-adjacent lungs. All 240 or so NSCLC patients in the cohort were treatment-naive and had localized lung tumors that were resected. Of the NSCLC patients, about 130 were male and around 99 were female, and the mean age was around 70 years. The research as a whole found: Because multi-region tumor sequencing was not performed, intratumor heterogeneity could not be ruled out. Uninvolved tumor-adjacent lung showed the highest T cell clonality, higher than tumor, which suggests more focused antigenic responses in the uninvolved tumor-adjacent lung. A median of roughly 60 of the top 100 tumor clones turned up in the paired uninvolved adjacent lung, and 25 to 35 of those clones also ranked among the top 100 of that same adjacent lung. Higher T cell density in blood was associated with longer overall survival, whereas higher clonality in adjacent lung was associated with shorter survival. Because the study design was exploratory, TCR variables were selected using unadjusted p-values without false-discovery rate correction.

From a lookup of the germline V gene (reference sequence), CDR1 and CDR2 are LNHDA and SQIVND. Trimmed from V: 9 bases; trimmed from J: 8 bases; junction bases lacking a gene match: 10. From its cysteine to its phenylalanine, the CDR3 spans 15 amino acids. The entry retains the CDR3 DNA only, 45 bases that are in frame from base 1. The immunoSEQ Assay was used to sequence TCR beta CDR3 regions from DNA. The original methods were these. T cell density was computed as TCR beta template counts normalized to usable DNA estimated by amplifying housekeeping genes. Using the preseqR package, richness was estimated by extrapolating to 120,000 templates for tissue samples and 400,000 templates for PBMC samples. Clonality was defined as one minus Pielou's evenness. Tissue-enriched TCRs were identified through differential abundance testing performed on productive amino-acid clonotypes, with a minimum total count of 5 and an alpha of 0.1. The Jaccard Index and the Morisita Overlap Index were used to quantify repertoire overlap between compartments. TCR beta CDR3s were clustered by GLIPH together with public tetramer-defined viral CDR3s, and at least three viral sequences plus V-gene enrichment were required for viral motifs. TCRdb limited this immuneACCESS table to in-frame rearrangements with V and J called. A share of clones is missing; checked studies link under half to unresolved V genes, and the rest is unexplained. From that table come the V and J calls and clone size; the DNA was used to work out D and trimming. In this sample the table shows roughly 21,000 clones, over 75% of which occur a single time. Just under 30% of the sample rests with the top ten.

At diagnosis, peripheral blood, uninvolved tumor-adjacent lung and tumor were collected and were preserved as a mix of fresh-frozen and FFPE material. For TCR repertoire profiling, blood samples were analyzed as peripheral blood mononuclear cells. Concerning this clone: The antigen it recognizes is unknown. Within one base of it there is no much larger clone, and no base qualities were kept.

The TCR was taken from a male donor at least 60 years old with stage II lung adenocarcinoma. The sample in question was peripheral blood mononuclear cells, obtained before any cancer treatment. The chain is assembled from TRBV19 and TRBJ2-1; 13 of the junction bases match TRBD2. The nucleotides are TGTGCCAGCAGCCACAGGACTAGCGGGAGTTATGAGCAGTTCTTC. This gives the protein CASSHRTSGSYEQFF.